Shown below are 30 T cell receptor beta chains from a single sample sequenced in a study of blood T cell repertoires in COVID-19. Here immunoSEQ multiplex PCR was the method, and the copy in TCRdb shows in-frame clones only, minus some. Among approximately 340,000 clones listed, around 82% were seen once. Input material: peripheral blood. These receptors were taken from a young man with active or convalescent COVID-19.

The rearrangement joins TRBV6-5 to TRBJ1-1; D remains ambiguous. Germline CDR1 MNHEY, CDR2 SVGAGI. This CDR3 is 14 amino acids long. Trimming left V 2 bases short and J 1 base short, with 8 bases between. The DNA for the CDR3 is TGTGCCAGCAGTTACGGAGTGGCGAACACTGAAGCTTTCTTT. Its protein is CASSYGVANTEAFF.

V usage is TRBV19 and J usage is TRBJ1-3, with D unclear. Trimming took 3 bases from V and 4 from J, leaving 10 bases between them. The CDR3 sequence is 14 residues long. Germline V gene lookup returns CDR1 LNHDA and CDR2 SQIVND (reference sequence). The CDR3 sequence is CASSIWLPGNTIYF. The CDR3 region has the DNA TGTGCCAGTAGTATTTGGCTCCCCGGAAACACCATATATTTT.

Regarding this clone: Its ends do not fully match the called genes, so a read error is possible. The V gene is TRBV29-1, the J gene TRBJ2-3; weak D call: TRBD2 (6 bases). CDR1 and CDR2 from the germline V gene are SQVTM and ANQGSEA. The CDR3 loop spans 16 amino acids. The chain's CDR3 is CSAEGWRAGSTDTQYF. CDR3 sequence (DNA): TGCAGCGCTGAAGGGTGGAGGGCCGGGTCCACAGATACGCAGTATTTT.

This chain connects TRBV6-4 to TRBJ1-2; 7 nucleotides match TRBD1. The length of the CDR3 is 14 residues. CDR1 is MRHNA and CDR2 is SNTAGT in the germline V gene. J lost 4 bases, V lost 7 bases, and 9 bases had no gene match. CDR3 sequence reads: CASIRTGVIYGYTF. Here the CDR3 DNA reads TGTGCCAGCATACGGACAGGAGTCATCTATGGCTACACCTTC.

A few counts support this clone. The chain combines TRBV7-9 with TRBJ2-7, with a tentative D call TRBD2 (5 bases). From germline, CDR1 is SEHNR and CDR2 FQNEAQ (reference sequence). V lost 0 bases and J lost 3, with 9 bases in between. The CDR3 is 14 residues long. CDR3 sequence (DNA): TGTGCCAGCAGCTTAGCAAGTAGCGACTACGAGCAGTACTTC. It is translated as CASSLASSDYEQYF.

This clone was seen once. The chain uses TRBV6-5 and TRBJ2-1; 10 bases fit TRBD2. Germline CDR1 MNHEY, CDR2 SVGAGI. The CDR3 has 13 amino acids. V was pared by 6 bases and J by 7 bases, with 3 bases of the junction left unmatched. Here the CDR3 DNA reads TGTGCCAGCAGCCTAGCGGGAGTGAATGAGCAGTTCTTC. Its protein is CASSLAGVNEQFF.

V gene TRBV5-4 combines with J gene TRBJ2-3; D gene ambiguous. This CDR3 contains 15 residues. V lost 0 bases, J lost 1 base, and 9 bases lay in between. Looked up from germline, CDR1 is SGHNT and CDR2 is YYREEE (reference sequence). CDR3 coding DNA: TGTGCCAGCAGCTTGGTTGGCAAACGCACAGATACGCAGTATTTT. This gives the protein CASSLVGKRTDTQYF. The complete variable domain, with remaining parts taken from reference TRBV5-4 and TRBJ2-3, reads ETGVTQSPTHLIKTRGQQVTLRCSSQSGHNTVSWYQQALGQGPQFIFQYYREEENGRGNFPPRFSGLQFPNYSSELNVNALELDDSALYLCASSLVGKRTDTQYFGPGTRLTVL.

The rearrangement links TRBV27 to TRBJ2-6; D might be TRBD1 (6 bases). The V gene's germline CDR1 is MNHEY and CDR2 SMNVEV (reference sequence). V gave up 5 bases and J gave up 1 base, with 9 bases separating them. The CDR3 is made up of 15 amino acids. The CDR3 DNA reads TGTGCCAGCAGTCTAGGGGGATCTGGGGCCAACGTCCTGACTTTC. It yields the protein CASSLGGSGANVLTF.

This clone showed up just once. V is TRBV4-2 and J is TRBJ2-1; D ambiguous. CDR3 length: 13 residues. Germline-derived CDR1 and CDR2 are LGHNA and YNFKEQ. The V end was cut by 0 bases, the J end by 10 bases, with 10 bases between. Here the CDR3 reads CASSQDQEGEQFF. In DNA, the CDR3 is TGTGCCAGCAGCCAAGATCAGGAAGGCGAGCAGTTCTTC.

The chain couples TRBV5-4 to TRBJ2-5, with 7 bases that match TRBD2. CDR1 is SGHNT, CDR2 YYREEE, per germline (reference sequence). Losses at the gene ends were 4 bases for V and 5 bases for J; bases not matched to a gene: 14. The CDR3 length is 16 residues. The CDR3 is CASSQVLGLGGETQYF. CDR3 bases: TGTGCCAGCAGCCAGGTTCTTGGCTTGGGAGGGGAGACCCAGTACTTC.

This chain connects TRBV12-5 to TRBJ1-2, with TRBD1 matching over 10 bases. The CDR3 has 16 residues. V shed 0 bases, J shed 8 bases, and the junction held 9 bases outside the gene matches. Germline CDR1 is LGHNT and CDR2 is FRNRAP. DNA for the CDR3: TGTGCTAGTGGTTTGGTAGCGGGACAGGGGTCTCAGGGCTACACCTTC. This codes for CASGLVAGQGSQGYTF.

The chain combines TRBV4-1 with TRBJ1-2; 9 bases map to TRBD1. The CDR3 totals 15 residues. Germline trimming cut 2 bases from V and 4 bases from J; bases unmatched to any gene: 5. CDR1 and CDR2 (germline): MGHRA, YSYEKL. The CDR3 reads CASSQITGGFYGYTF. The CDR3 nucleotides read TGCGCCAGCAGCCAAATCACAGGGGGCTTCTATGGCTACACCTTC.

The DNA of the CDR3 is TGCGCCAGCAGCTTGGCGTTAGCGGGAGGGCGTACGCAGTATTTT. It is translated as CASSLALAGGRTQYF. The chain combines TRBV5-1 with TRBJ2-3, with TRBD2 matching over 11 bases. The junction had 5 bases not matched to a gene; V was cut back by 0 bases and J by 8 bases. CDR1 and CDR2 from the germline V gene are SGHRS and YFSETQ. There are 15 residues in the CDR3.

This clone was detected only a few times. The genes are TRBV5-5 and TRBJ1-1; 7 nucleotides line up with TRBD1. CDR1 and CDR2 from the germline V gene are SGHKS and YYEKEE (reference sequence). This CDR3 contains 15 residues. V lost 1 base to trimming and J lost 8 bases; unmatched junction nucleotides: 11. CDR3 coding DNA: TGTGCCAGCAGCTTGATTGGACAGGCTGCCCGGGAAGCTTTCTTT. Translated, it gives CASSLIGQAAREAFF.

The gene calls are TRBV2 and TRBJ2-1; no firm D call. Per germline, CDR1 SNHLY and CDR2 FYNNEI. Trimming shortened V by 0 bases and J by 10 bases, and 13 bases separated the two germline ends. The CDR3 runs to 14 residues. The CDR3 reads CASSEALEDSEQFF. DNA for the CDR3: TGTGCCAGCAGTGAAGCGCTAGAAGATTCCGAGCAGTTCTTC. Complete variable domain (other parts from reference TRBV2 and TRBJ2-1): EPEVTQTPSHQVTQMGQEVILRCVPISNHLYFYWYRQILGQKVEFLVSFYNNEISEKSEIFDDQFSVERPDGSNFTLKIRSTKLEDSAMYFCASSEALEDSEQFFGPGTRLTVL.

V gene TRBV5-1 combines with J gene TRBJ2-5; no definite D call. Germline V lookup: CDR1 SGHRS, CDR2 YFSETQ. The V gene lost 2 bases and the J gene lost 5 bases, with 7 bases spanning the gap. The CDR3 spans 12 residues. The CDR3 nucleotides read TGCGCCAGCAGCTTCTCGAGGGAGACCCAGTACTTC. This gives the protein CASSFSRETQYF.

This clone was seen only once. This chain joins TRBV24-1 and TRBJ1-2; D might be TRBD1 (6 bases). The CDR3 is made up of 15 amino acids. Germline CDR1 is KGHDR and CDR2 is SFDVKD. V gave up 1 base and J gave up 8 bases, with 16 bases separating them. The DNA for the CDR3 is TGTGCCACCAGTGATTTTGGGGGCGATCTTGGCGGCTACACCTTC. It yields the protein CATSDFGGDLGGYTF.

The rearrangement joins TRBV4-1 to TRBJ2-7; D is perhaps TRBD1 (6 bases). The ends were cut back, 1 base at V and 4 bases at J, with 14 bases in the middle. The CDR3 contains 15 residues. Per germline, CDR1 MGHRA and CDR2 YSYEKL. The CDR3 reads CASSQVGSRGYEQYF. For the CDR3, the DNA is TGCGCCAGCAGCCAAGTAGGGTCGAGGGGGTACGAGCAGTACTTC.

About this clone: In the same sample, other DNA sequences code for this CDR3. This chain joins TRBV12-3 or TRBV12-4 and TRBJ2-1, with D perhaps matching TRBD2 (5 bases). The CDR3 has 11 residues. The ends were cut back, 4 bases at V and 9 bases at J, with 7 bases in the middle. The CDR3 DNA sequence: TGTGCCAGCAGTTCCCGGGGTGAGCAGTTCTTC. Residues: CASSSRGEQFF.

The genes are TRBV10-3 and TRBJ2-2; 11 positions match TRBD2. The germline CDR1 and CDR2 sequences are ENHRY and SYGVKD. Losses at the gene ends were 5 bases for V and 6 bases for J; bases not matched to a gene: 5. The CDR3 spans 15 residues. Written as DNA, the CDR3 is TGTGCCATCAGTCCGACTAGCGGGATCGCCGGGGAGCTGTTTTTT. Its translation: CAISPTSGIAGELFF.

This chain uses TRBV7-2 with TRBJ2-1; 10 bases are shared with TRBD2. J gave up 9 bases and V 2 bases, and 7 bases lay outside the gene matches. This CDR3 comprises 15 residues. Germline assignment: CDR1 SGHTA and CDR2 FQGNSA. The CDR3 DNA is TGTGCCAGCAGCTTATCAGCGGGAGGGTCGATTGAGCAGTTCTTC. This sequence encodes CASSLSAGGSIEQFF.

The chain employs TRBV5-5 and TRBJ1-5; no reliable D call. Germline CDR1 reads SGHKS; CDR2 reads YYEKEE (reference sequence). The length of the CDR3 is 14 residues. V was cut by 4 bases and J by 6 bases, with 14 bases left in between. The chain's CDR3 is CASSVAAGGQPQHF. For the CDR3, the DNA is TGTGCCAGCAGCGTCGCGGCGGGAGGTCAGCCCCAGCATTTT.

The chain has TRBV4-2 and TRBJ2-1; possibly TRBD2 for D (6 bases). Germline CDR1 is LGHNA and CDR2 is YNFKEQ. Trimming took 3 bases from V and 4 from J, leaving 10 bases between them. The CDR3 has 14 amino acids. The CDR3 protein is CASSHASGYNEQFF. Written as DNA, the CDR3 is TGTGCCAGCAGCCACGCCAGCGGGTACAATGAGCAGTTCTTC.

V usage is TRBV28 and J usage is TRBJ2-1, with 7 bases that match TRBD1. The CDR3 runs 14 residues. V was clipped by 5 bases and J by 6 bases; unmatched bases: 7. Germline V lookup: CDR1 MDHEN, CDR2 SYDVKM. The CDR3 spells CASSTMTGSNEQFF. CDR3 nucleotide sequence: TGTGCCAGCAGTACAATGACAGGGAGCAATGAGCAGTTCTTC.

This clone was seen just once. The J gene is TRBJ2-7, the V gene TRBV11-2; D is undetermined. V lost 5 bases and J lost 3, with 11 bases in between. CDR1 and CDR2 from the germline V gene are SGHAT and FQNNGV. This CDR3 contains 13 residues. The CDR3 nucleotides are TGTGCCAGCAGCCCCTATAGAGACTACGAGCAGTACTTC. Its translation is CASSPYRDYEQYF.

This chain uses TRBV9 with TRBJ2-3; 7 positions match TRBD2. The length of the CDR3 is 18 residues. V dropped 7 bases and J dropped 2; count of bases not matched to a gene: 19. Per the germline V gene, CDR1 is SGDLS and CDR2 is YYNGEE. The CDR3 region has the DNA TGTGCCAGCTCCCGCCCCCGGGGCGGGGGAGCTTACACAGATACGCAGTATTTT. Its protein is CASSRPRGGGAYTDTQYF.

CDR3 DNA: TGTGCCAGCAGCTTCCCCGCCGCGGGAGGGGCGGCTTTCTTT. This sequence encodes CASSFPAAGGAAFF. V and J are TRBV11-2 and TRBJ1-1; tentative D call: TRBD1 (5 bases). Per germline, CDR1 SGHAT and CDR2 FQNNGV. The CDR3 extends over 14 amino acids. V dropped 3 bases and J dropped 11 bases, with 19 bases sitting between them. The variable domain in full, with the rest retrieved from reference TRBV11-2 and TRBJ1-1, is EAGVAQSPRYKIIEKRQSVAFWCNPISGHATLYWYQQILGQGPKLLIQFQNNGVVDDSQLPKDRFSAERLKGVDSTLKIQPAKLEDSAVYLCASSFPAAGGAAFFGQGTRLTVV.

This clone has ten or more counts. The chain is built from TRBV6-5 and TRBJ1-1, with 8 bases identical to TRBD1. The CDR3 covers 12 residues. After removal of 4 bases from V and 9 bases from J, the junction contained 4 bases not matched to a gene. Germline V gene lookup returns CDR1 MNHEY and CDR2 SVGAGI. The CDR3 DNA sequence: TGTGCCAGCAGTTTCGGACAGGGCCAAGCTTTCTTT. It translates to CASSFGQGQAFF.

The chain links TRBV19 to TRBJ2-1; TRBD1 matches at 7 bases. CDR1 and CDR2 (germline): LNHDA, SQIVND (reference sequence). The junction had 4 bases not matched to a gene; V was cut back by 1 base and J by 4 bases. The CDR3 sequence is 15 residues long. The CDR3 DNA follows: TGTGCCAGTAGTATAGGCACACAGGGGTACAATGAGCAGTTCTTC. Encoded protein: CASSIGTQGYNEQFF.

This clone was observed once. The chain has TRBV6-6 and TRBJ1-6; D gene unclear. Germline-derived CDR1 and CDR2 are MNHNY and SVGAGI (reference sequence). The CDR3 consists of 16 residues. V was trimmed by 6 bases and J by 0 bases, leaving 12 bases between them. The CDR3 nucleotides read TGTGCCAGCAGCCGATGGACTAGCTCCTATAATTCACCCCTCCACTTT. Translated, it gives CASSRWTSSYNSPLHF.